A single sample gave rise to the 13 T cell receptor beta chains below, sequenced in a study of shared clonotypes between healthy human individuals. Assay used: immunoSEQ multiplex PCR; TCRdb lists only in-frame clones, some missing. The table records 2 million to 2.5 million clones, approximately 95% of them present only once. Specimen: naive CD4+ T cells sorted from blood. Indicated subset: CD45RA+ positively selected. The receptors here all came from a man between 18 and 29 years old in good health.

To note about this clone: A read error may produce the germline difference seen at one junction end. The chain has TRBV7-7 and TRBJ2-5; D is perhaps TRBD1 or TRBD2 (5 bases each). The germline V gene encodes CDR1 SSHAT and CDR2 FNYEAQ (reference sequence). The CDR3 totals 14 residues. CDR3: CASSEGPSDKTQYF. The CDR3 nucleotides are TGTGCTAGCAGCGAGGGGCCGAGCGACAAGACCCAGTACTTC. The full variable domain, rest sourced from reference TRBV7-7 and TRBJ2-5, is GAGVSQSPRYKVTKRGQDVTLRCDPISSHATLYWYQQALGQGPEFLTYFNYEAQPDKSGLPSDRFSAERPEGSISTLTIQRTEQRDSAMYRCASSEGPSDKTQYFGPGTRLLVL.

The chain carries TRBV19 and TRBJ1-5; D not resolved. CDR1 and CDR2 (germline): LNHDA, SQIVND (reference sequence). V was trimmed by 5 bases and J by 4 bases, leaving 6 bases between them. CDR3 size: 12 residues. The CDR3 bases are TGTGCCAGTAGTCCTATGAATCAGCCCCAGCATTTT. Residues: CASSPMNQPQHF.

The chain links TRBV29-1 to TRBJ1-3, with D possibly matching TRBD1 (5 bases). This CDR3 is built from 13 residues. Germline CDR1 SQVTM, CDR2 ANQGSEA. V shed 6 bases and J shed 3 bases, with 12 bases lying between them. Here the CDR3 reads CSVEDTGGNTIYF. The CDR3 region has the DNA TGCAGCGTCGAGGATACAGGTGGAAACACCATATATTTT.

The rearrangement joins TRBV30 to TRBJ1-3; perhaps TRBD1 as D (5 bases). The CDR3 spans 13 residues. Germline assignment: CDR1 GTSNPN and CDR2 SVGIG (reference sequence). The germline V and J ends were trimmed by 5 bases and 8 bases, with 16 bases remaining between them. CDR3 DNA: TGTGCCTGGCGCCCCCCCGGGGGATACACCATATATTTT. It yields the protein CAWRPPGGYTIYF. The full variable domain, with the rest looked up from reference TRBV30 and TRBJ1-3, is SQTIHQWPATLVQPVGSPLSLECTVEGTSNPNLYWYRQAAGRGLQLLFYSVGIGQISSEVPQNLSASRPQDRQFILSSKKLLLSDSGFYLCAWRPPGGYTIYFGEGSWLTVV.

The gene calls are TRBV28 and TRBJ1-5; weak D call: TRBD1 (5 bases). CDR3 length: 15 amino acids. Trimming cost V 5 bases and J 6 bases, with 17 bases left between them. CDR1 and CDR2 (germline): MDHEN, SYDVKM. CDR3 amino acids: CASSTLMGGSQPQHF. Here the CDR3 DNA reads TGTGCCAGCAGTACCTTAATGGGGGGTAGTCAGCCCCAGCATTTT.

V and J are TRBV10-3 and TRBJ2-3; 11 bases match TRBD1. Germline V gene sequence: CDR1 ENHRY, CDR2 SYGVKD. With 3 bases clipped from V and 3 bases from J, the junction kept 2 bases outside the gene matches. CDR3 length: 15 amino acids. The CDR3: CAISDRDRGTDTQYF. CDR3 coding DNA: TGTGCCATCAGTGACCGGGACAGGGGGACAGATACGCAGTATTTT.

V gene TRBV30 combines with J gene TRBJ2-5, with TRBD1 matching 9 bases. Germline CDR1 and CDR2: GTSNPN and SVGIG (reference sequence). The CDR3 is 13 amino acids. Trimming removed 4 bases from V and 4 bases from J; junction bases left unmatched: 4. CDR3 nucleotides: TGTGCCTGGAACAGGGGGCAAGTAGAGACCCAGTACTTC. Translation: CAWNRGQVETQYF. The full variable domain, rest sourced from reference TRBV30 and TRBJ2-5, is SQTIHQWPATLVQPVGSPLSLECTVEGTSNPNLYWYRQAAGRGLQLLFYSVGIGQISSEVPQNLSASRPQDRQFILSSKKLLLSDSGFYLCAWNRGQVETQYFGPGTRLLVL.

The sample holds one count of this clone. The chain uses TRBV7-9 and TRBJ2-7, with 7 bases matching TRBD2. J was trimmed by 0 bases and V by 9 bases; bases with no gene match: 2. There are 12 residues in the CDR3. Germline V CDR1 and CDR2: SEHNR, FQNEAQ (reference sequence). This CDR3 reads CASTSDSYEQYF. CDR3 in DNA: TGTGCCAGTACTAGCGACTCCTACGAGCAGTACTTC.

The CDR3 sequence: CASSSAVNTGELFF. CDR3 DNA sequence: TGTGCCAGCAGTTCCGCGGTTAACACCGGGGAGCTGTTTTTT. The V gene is TRBV27, the J gene TRBJ2-2, with D unresolved. With 4 bases removed from V and 2 bases from J, the gap between germline ends came to 8 bases. The CDR3 runs to 14 residues. Germline CDR1 reads MNHEY; CDR2 reads SMNVEV (reference sequence).

CDR3 bases: TGTGCTTCGGCAGCGGTCTACAATGAGCAGTTCTTC. Translation: CASAAVYNEQFF. V and J are TRBV10-3 and TRBJ2-1, with TRBD2 as a possible D gene (5 bases). The CDR3 covers 12 residues. Germline CDR1 ENHRY, CDR2 SYGVKD.

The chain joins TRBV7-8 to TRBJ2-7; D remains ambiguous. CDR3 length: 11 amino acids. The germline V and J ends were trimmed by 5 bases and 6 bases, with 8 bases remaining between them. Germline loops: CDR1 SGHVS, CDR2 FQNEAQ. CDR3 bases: TGTGCCAGCAGCCCCCACACCGAGCAGTACTTC. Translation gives CASSPHTEQYF.

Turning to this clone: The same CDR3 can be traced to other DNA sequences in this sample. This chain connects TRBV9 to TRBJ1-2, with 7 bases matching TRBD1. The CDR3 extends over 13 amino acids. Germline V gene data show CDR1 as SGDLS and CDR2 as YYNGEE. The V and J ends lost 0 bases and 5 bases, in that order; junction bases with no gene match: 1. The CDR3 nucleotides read TGTGCCAGCAGCGTAGAACAGGGGTATGGCTACACCTTC. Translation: CASSVEQGYGYTF.

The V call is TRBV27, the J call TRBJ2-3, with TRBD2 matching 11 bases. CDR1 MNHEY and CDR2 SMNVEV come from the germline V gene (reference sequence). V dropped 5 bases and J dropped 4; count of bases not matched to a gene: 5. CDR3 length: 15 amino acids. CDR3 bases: TGTGCCAGCAGTAAACTAGCGGGGGTTGCAGATACGCAGTATTTT. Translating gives CASSKLAGVADTQYF.